The sequence of this T cell receptor beta chain was determined in a study of lymphopenia after photon versus proton radiotherapy. Study findings and constraints: Better survival with proton therapy was suggested as possible, not demonstrated. Photon-treated patients lost naive T cells and TCR diversity; proton-treated stayed stable. In patients who died, overall survival fell as post-nadir TCR diversity dropped more. After lymphocyte nadir, photon-treated repertoires showed oligoclonal expansion, especially CD8+ Temra.

Repertoires were generated with immunoSEQ multiplex PCR, while TCRdb's copy carries only in-frame clones and drops some. The repertoire holds around 26,000 clones, with under 95% as singletons. Concerning this clone: What it binds is not known.

The input for sequencing was peripheral blood, taken from a patient treated with photon-based radiotherapy. The sequence was obtained from a woman aged 50 to 60 with cholangiocarcinoma.

The CDR3 here is CAISDLAGTSTDTQYF. The CDR3 DNA sequence: TGTGCCATCAGTGACCTAGCGGGGACTAGCACAGATACGCAGTATTTT. The V gene is TRBV10-3, the J gene TRBJ2-3; 9 nucleotides align to TRBD2. The V and J ends lost 3 bases and 0 bases, in that order; junction bases with no gene match: 4. This CDR3 region has 16 residues. The germline V gene has CDR1 ENHRY and CDR2 SYGVKD.